Listed here is a single T cell receptor beta chain. Its antigen remains unidentified. This sample was taken from a study of graft-versus-host responses after intestinal transplantation. Generated by immunoSEQ multiplex PCR, the TCRdb table keeps only in-frame clones and is missing some. In the table there are about 50,000 clones, around 90% of which are singletons. The germline gives CDR1 KGHSH, CDR2 LQKENI. After removal of 3 bases from V and 3 bases from J, the junction contained 2 bases not matched to a gene. The CDR3 spans 14 residues. V and J are TRBV18 and TRBJ1-5, with TRBD1 matching 7 bases. This TCR derives from a human donor who was the organ donor for an intestinal transplant. The specimen was unstimulated CD4+ T cells sorted from spleen or lymph node cells, collected before transplant. The CDR3 DNA sequence: TGTGCCAGCTCACCGACAGGGATCAATCAGCCCCAGCATTTT. Its translation: CASSPTGINQPQHF.